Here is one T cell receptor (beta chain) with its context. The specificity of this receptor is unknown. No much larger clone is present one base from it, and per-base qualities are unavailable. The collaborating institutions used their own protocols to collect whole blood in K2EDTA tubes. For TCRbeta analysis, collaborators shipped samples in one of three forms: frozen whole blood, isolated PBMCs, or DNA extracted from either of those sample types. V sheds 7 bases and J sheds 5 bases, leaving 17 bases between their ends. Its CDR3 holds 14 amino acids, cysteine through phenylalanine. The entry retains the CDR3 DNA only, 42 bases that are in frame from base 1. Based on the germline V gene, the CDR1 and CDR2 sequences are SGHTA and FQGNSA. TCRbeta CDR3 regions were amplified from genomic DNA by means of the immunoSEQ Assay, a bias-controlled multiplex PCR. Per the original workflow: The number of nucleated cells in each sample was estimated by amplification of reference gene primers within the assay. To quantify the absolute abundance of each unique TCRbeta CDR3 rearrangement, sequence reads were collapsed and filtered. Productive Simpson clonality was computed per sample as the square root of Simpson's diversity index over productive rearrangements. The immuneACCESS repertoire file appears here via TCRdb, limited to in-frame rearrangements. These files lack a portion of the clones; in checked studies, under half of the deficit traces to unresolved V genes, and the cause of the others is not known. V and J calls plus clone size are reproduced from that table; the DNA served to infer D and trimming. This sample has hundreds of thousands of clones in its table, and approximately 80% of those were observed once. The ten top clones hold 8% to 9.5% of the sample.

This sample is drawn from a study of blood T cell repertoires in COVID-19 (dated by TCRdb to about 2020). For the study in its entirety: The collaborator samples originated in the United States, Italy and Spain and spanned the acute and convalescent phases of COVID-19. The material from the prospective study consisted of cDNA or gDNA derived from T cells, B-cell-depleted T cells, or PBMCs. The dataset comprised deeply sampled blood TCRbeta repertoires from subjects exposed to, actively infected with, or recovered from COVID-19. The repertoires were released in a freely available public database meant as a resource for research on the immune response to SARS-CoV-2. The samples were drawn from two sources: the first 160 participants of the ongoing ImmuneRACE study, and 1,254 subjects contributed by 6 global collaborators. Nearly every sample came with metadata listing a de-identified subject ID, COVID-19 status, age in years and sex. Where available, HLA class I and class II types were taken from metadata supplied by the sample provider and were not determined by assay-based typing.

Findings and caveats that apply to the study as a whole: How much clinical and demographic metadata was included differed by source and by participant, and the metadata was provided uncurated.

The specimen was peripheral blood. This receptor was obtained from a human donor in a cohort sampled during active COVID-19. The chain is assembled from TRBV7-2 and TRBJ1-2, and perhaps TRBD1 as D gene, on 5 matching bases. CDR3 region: CASILRPTEYGYTF. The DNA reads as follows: TGTGCCAGCATCCTGAGGCCGACAGAATATGGCTACACCTTC. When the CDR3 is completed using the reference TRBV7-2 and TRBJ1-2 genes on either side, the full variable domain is GAGVSQSPSNKVTEKGKDVELRCDPISGHTALYWYRQSLGQGLEFLIYFQGNSAPDKSGLPSDRFSAERTGGSVSTLTIQRTQQEDSAVYLCASILRPTEYGYTFGSGTRLTVV.